This T cell receptor (beta chain) was sequenced during a study of CD8 T cells in ankylosing spondylitis. V was trimmed by 5 bases and J by 7 bases, leaving 6 bases between them. This CDR3 region has 11 residues. Germline V CDR1 and CDR2: DFQATT, SNEGSKA (reference sequence). This clonotype was observed at least ten times. Antigen: not known. Findings of the study overall: Typical of ankylosing spondylitis blood, it appeared, was a TCR beta motif of under 10 highly homologous variants.

TCRdb ran MiXCR on the 5' RACE reads and lists one entry per CDR3 protein. Found here are around 890,000 distinct CDR3 sequences, over 9.5% of them singletons; the top ten hold approximately 0.5%. The chain uses TRBV20-1 and TRBJ1-6; perhaps TRBD1 as D (5 bases). The receptor was derived from a male donor with ankylosing spondylitis. Material for sequencing was blood, either unsorted or a sorted T cell fraction (not recorded which). The CDR3 DNA is TGCAGTGCTGGGGGGAATTCACCCCTCCACTTT. Residues: CSAGGNSPLHF.